The present TCR beta chain was sequenced within a study of cytomegalovirus exposure and HLA in healthy donors. Germline CDR1 and CDR2: MNHEY and SVGAGI. The CDR3 has 12 residues. V was trimmed by 6 bases and J by 4 bases, leaving 7 bases between them. With 60 Vbeta and 13 Jbeta primers, the PCR was carried out. Sequencing was performed with immunoSEQ multiplex PCR; in TCRdb, only in-frame clones are kept and a portion is missing. The repertoire holds approximately 150,000 clones, with about 77% as singletons. The sequence derives from a woman aged 50 to 60 in good health and CMV-seronegative. The sequenced sample consisted of PBMCs. The V gene is TRBV6-5, the J gene TRBJ1-3; D not resolved. The CDR3 sequence: CASRGSGNTIYF. For the CDR3, the DNA is TGTGCCAGCAGGGGCTCAGGAAACACCATATATTTT.